This T cell receptor beta chain was observed in a study of T cells in women clearing cervical HPV infection. About the study: Women with histologically confirmed HPV16-related CIN3 or worse, 2 with invasive cancer, served as cases.

In the case of this clone: The read terminates 3 residues ahead of where the CDR3 ends, so the germline J gene completes it.

Only in-frame clones appear in the TCRdb table, and some are missing; sequencing was by immunoSEQ multiplex PCR. Recorded for this sample: around 39,000 clones. The CDR3 sequence is 15 residues long. In germline, CDR1 is SGHTA, CDR2 FQGNSA. V lost 3 bases, J lost 2 bases, and 11 bases lay in between. The chain carries TRBV7-2 and TRBJ1-5, with a possible D match to TRBD1 (5 bases). The sequenced sample consisted of blood buffy coat. This receptor was taken from a woman between 18 and 70 years old with a cervical HPV16 infection that either progressed to CIN3+ or cleared (not recorded which). CDR3 in amino acids: CASSLVGGGNQPQHF. CDR3 bases read: TGTGCCAGCAGCTTGGTGGGAGGGGGCAATCAGCCC.